This is a list of T cell receptor beta chains from one sample in a study of human T cells and chemical hapten exposure. TCRdb re-called the RACE reads with MiXCR, one entry per CDR3 protein. The data contain about 40,000 distinct CDR3 sequences, approximately 3.4% of them singletons. The sample in question was whole blood, obtained in connection with sensitization to the hapten diphenylcyclopropenone (DPC). These receptors originate from a man aged 40-55 years with alopecia areata. Some clones in this sample may be carry-over from other donors' samples. Each CDR3 is given with its conserved first and last residue.

CSVRGRGDRTEAFF,TRBV20-1,TRBJ1-1
CASSRRPSFADTQYF,TRBV4-3,TRBJ2-3
CASRDRGTDTQYF,TRBV10-2,TRBJ2-3
CASKGTGRRADTQYF,TRBV25-1,TRBJ2-3
CASSQPRQTSGGLSETQYF,TRBV3-1,TRBJ2-5
CASSFKTGTSAYSSYEQYF,TRBV28,TRBJ2-7
CSVDGGAGEETQYF,TRBV29-1,TRBJ2-5
CASSEGENTEAFF,TRBV25-1,TRBJ1-1
CASSINEQAPTYEQYF,TRBV19,TRBJ2-7
CASLARGVANEQFF,TRBV3-1,TRBJ2-1
CASSLKGTSSYNEQFF,TRBV7-9,TRBJ2-1
CASSLTGATYEQYF,TRBV28,TRBJ2-7
CASSPPSAEDTQYF,TRBV18,TRBJ2-3
CASTIGGGLDSQFF,TRBV3-1,TRBJ2-1
CASSLAGSYEQYF,TRBV27,TRBJ2-7
CASSLSSRGVGTDTQYF,TRBV7-2,TRBJ2-3
CASSQGTITEAFF,TRBV5-1,TRBJ1-1
CASSQGAGQETQYF,TRBV3-2,TRBJ2-5
CASSSPGGVADTQYF,TRBV7-6,TRBJ2-3
CASSPVSRGYYEQYF,TRBV11-2,TRBJ2-7
CASSSWGPNTEAFF,TRBV7-2,TRBJ1-1
CASSWGFRYEQYF,TRBV27,TRBJ2-7
CAISEGVSSYNEQFF,TRBV10-3,TRBJ2-1
CASSLGGSIDEQYF,TRBV7-6,TRBJ2-7
CASSFVESHTEAFF,TRBV5-6,TRBJ1-1
CSARDGRTRAKQYF,TRBV20-1,TRBJ2-7
CASSLDFDNEQFF,TRBV5-1,TRBJ2-1
CASTPIGGDLYNEQFF,TRBV28,TRBJ2-1
CASSGTVTYEQYF,TRBV2,TRBJ2-7
CASRPWTGNTEAFF,TRBV6-6,TRBJ1-1
CASGPSGILREQFF,TRBV12-3/TRBV12-4,TRBJ2-1
CASSSGSGYNEQFF,TRBV6-5,TRBJ2-1
CASSLYSVGRAGDTQYF,TRBV7-9,TRBJ2-3
CASRTGTGSYEQYF,TRBV28,TRBJ2-7
CSVPGPTDTQYF,TRBV29-1,TRBJ2-3
CASSGARINTGELFF,TRBV2,TRBJ2-2
CASSYDRGGQTQYF,TRBV5-1,TRBJ2-5
CATSDRRFNEKLFF,TRBV19,TRBJ1-4
CASSLAPQGPYNEQFF,TRBV5-5,TRBJ2-1
CASSFGGPAEAFF,TRBV28,TRBJ1-1
CASSYDGTYEQYF,TRBV6-2/TRBV6-3,TRBJ2-7
CASSLSAGGIEQYF,TRBV27,TRBJ2-7
CSVVGELAGVAKNIQYF,TRBV29-1,TRBJ2-4
CSAKRVSGVNTGELFF,TRBV20-1,TRBJ2-2
CASSPPRRFGTDTQYF,TRBV18,TRBJ2-3